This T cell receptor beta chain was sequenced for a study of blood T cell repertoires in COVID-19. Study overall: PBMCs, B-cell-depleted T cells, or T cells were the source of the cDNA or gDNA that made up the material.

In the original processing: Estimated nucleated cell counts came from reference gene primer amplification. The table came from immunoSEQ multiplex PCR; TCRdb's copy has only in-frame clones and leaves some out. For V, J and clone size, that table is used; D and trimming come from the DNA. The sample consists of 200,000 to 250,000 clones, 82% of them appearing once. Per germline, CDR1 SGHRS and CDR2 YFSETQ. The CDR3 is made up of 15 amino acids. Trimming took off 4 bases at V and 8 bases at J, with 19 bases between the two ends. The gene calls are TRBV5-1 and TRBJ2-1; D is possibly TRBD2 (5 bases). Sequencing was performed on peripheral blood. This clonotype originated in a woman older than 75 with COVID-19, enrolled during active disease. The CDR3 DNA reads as TGCGCCAGCAGCCCCACGGGGATAGATGGCTATGAGCAGTTCTTC. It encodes CASSPTGIDGYEQFF.